This TCR beta chain was retrieved from a study of blood T cells in healthy people across ages. The study's findings and limits: When set beside aged donors, long-lived donors presented more naive CD4+ cells and higher diversity.

This clonotype was counted a few times. Its antigen is unidentified. The second PCR ran roughly 6 to 11 cycles with a sample-barcoded 5' primer and J-beta primers. Each CDR3 protein is one row after TCRdb ran MiXCR on the 5' RACE reads. The table lists about 1.4 million distinct CDR3 sequences, around 55% of them singletons, with 5% to 7% in the top ten. The origin of this receptor is a man younger than 35 in good health. The sample taken for sequencing was blood.

This CDR3 is CASPLGLAGAEQFF. The CDR3, as DNA: TGTGCCAGCCCGTTGGGACTAGCGGGTGCAGAGCAGTTCTTC. The chain is built from TRBV2 and TRBJ2-1; 12 bases fit TRBD2. The germline gives CDR1 SNHLY, CDR2 FYNNEI. The junction had 9 bases not matched to a gene; V was cut back by 8 bases and J by 10 bases. The CDR3 length is 14 residues.